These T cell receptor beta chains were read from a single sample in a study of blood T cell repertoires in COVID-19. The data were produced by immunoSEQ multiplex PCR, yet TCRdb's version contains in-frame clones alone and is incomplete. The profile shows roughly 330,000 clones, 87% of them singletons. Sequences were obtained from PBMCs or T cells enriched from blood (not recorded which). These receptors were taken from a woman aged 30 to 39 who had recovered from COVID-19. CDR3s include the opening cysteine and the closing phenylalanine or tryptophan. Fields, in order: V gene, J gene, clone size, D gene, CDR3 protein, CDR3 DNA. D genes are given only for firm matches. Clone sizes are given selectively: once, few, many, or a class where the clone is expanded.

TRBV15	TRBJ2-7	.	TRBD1	CATSTTGGRSYEQYF	TGTGCCACCAGCACCACAGGGGGCAGATCCTACGAGCAGTACTTC
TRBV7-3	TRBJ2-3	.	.	CASSLTVGRAADTQYF	TGTGCCAGCAGCTTAACGGTTGGCAGGGCCGCAGATACGCAGTATTTT
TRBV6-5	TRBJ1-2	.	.	CASTLKQGFAYGYTF	TGTGCCAGCACCTTAAAGCAGGGATTTGCTTATGGCTACACCTTC
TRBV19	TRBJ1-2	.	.	CASSIRGADYGYTF	TGTGCCAGTAGTATACGGGGGGCGGACTATGGCTACACCTTC
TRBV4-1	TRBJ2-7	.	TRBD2	CASSQDRGGGAYEQYF	TGCGCCAGCAGCCAAGATCGGGGCGGGGGGGCCTACGAGCAGTACTTC
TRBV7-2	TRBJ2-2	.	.	CASSLLGANTGELFF	TGTGCCAGCAGCTTACTGGGGGCAAACACCGGGGAGCTGTTTTTT
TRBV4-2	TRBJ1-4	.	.	CASSQDPRGAGVSEKLFF	TGTGCCAGCAGCCAAGATCCGAGAGGGGCAGGGGTATCTGAAAAACTGTTTTTT
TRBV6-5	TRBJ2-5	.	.	CASSYSGGGIYF	TGTGCCAGCAGTTACTCAGGGGGGGGGATCTACTTC
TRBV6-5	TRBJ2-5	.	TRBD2	CASSWSGGQIQETQYF	TGTGCCAGCAGTTGGAGCGGGGGTCAGATCCAAGAGACCCAGTACTTC
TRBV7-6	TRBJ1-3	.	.	CASSPPLGLSSGNTIYF	TGTGCCAGCAGCCCCCCGTTGGGGCTGAGCTCTGGAAACACCATATATTTT
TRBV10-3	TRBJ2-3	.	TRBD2	CAISESMTSGAGDTQYF	TGTGCCATCAGTGAGTCGATGACTAGCGGGGCTGGAGATACGCAGTATTTT
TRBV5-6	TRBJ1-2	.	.	CASSLARDRGKTNYGYTF	TGTGCCAGCAGCTTGGCCAGGGACCGGGGGAAGACTAACTATGGCTACACCTTC
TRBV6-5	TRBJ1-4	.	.	CASSYSHQGEKLFF	TGTGCCAGCAGTTACTCTCATCAGGGTGAGAAACTGTTTTTT
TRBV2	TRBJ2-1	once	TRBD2	CASSGSGTSTYNEQFF	TGTGCCAGCAGTGGCTCCGGGACTAGCACATACAATGAGCAGTTCTTC
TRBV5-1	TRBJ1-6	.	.	CASSLDGGYNSPLHF	TGCGCCAGCAGCTTGGACGGGGGCTATAATTCACCCCTCCACTTT
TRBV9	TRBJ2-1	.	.	CASSVEEDSYPGQFF	TGTGCCAGCAGCGTAGAAGAAGACAGTTATCCCGGGCAGTTCTTC
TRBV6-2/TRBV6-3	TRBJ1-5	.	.	CASSTGFGGSQPQHF	TGTGCCAGCAGCACAGGCTTTGGGGGGAGTCAGCCCCAGCATTTT
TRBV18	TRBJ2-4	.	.	CASSPQGAQGIQYF	TGTGCCAGCTCACCACAGGGCGCCCAGGGCATTCAGTACTTC
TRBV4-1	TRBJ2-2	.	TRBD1	CASRTGQGNGELFF	TGCGCCAGCAGAACTGGACAGGGCAACGGGGAGCTGTTTTTT
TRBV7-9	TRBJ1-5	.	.	CASSLGVGQPQHF	TGTGCCAGCAGCTTAGGTGTCGGTCAGCCCCAGCATTTT
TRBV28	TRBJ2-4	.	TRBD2	CASSPLGLAGANGNIQYF	TGTGCCAGCAGCCCCCTCGGACTAGCGGGGGCCAACGGAAACATTCAGTACTTC
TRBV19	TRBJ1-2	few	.	CASSSSETGLYTF	TGTGCCAGTAGTTCATCAGAAACAGGGTTATACACCTTC
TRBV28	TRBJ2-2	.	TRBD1	CASSPGTGLSGELFF	TGTGCCAGCAGTCCCGGGACAGGGCTTTCCGGGGAGCTGTTTTTT
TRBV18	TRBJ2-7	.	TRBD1	CASSPGTAYEQYF	TGTGCCAGCTCACCGGGGACAGCATACGAGCAGTACTTC
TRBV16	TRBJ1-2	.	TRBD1	CASSPDRGLGGYTF	TGTGCCAGCAGCCCGGACAGGGGGCTCGGTGGCTACACCTTC
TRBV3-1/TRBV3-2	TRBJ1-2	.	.	CASSQVPRRPNYGYTF	TGTGCCAGCAGCCAAGTCCCCCGGAGACCGAACTATGGCTACACCTTC
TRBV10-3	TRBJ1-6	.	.	CAISDWEVTDSPLHF	TGTGCCATCAGTGATTGGGAGGTGACAGATTCACCCCTCCACTTT
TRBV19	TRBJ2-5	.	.	CASSSSSAGETQYF	TGTGCCAGTAGTAGTTCTAGCGCGGGGGAGACCCAGTACTTC
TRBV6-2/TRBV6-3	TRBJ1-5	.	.	CASSPPEQSQPQHF	TGTGCCAGCAGTCCCCCGGAACAGTCACAGCCCCAGCATTTT
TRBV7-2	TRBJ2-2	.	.	CASSGIVQGGELFF	TGTGCCAGCAGCGGAATCGTACAGGGCGGGGAGCTGTTTTTT
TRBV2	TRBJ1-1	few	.	CASRRYVNTEAFF	TGTGCCAGCAGGAGGTACGTGAACACTGAAGCTTTCTTT
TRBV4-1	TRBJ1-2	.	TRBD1	CASSQGQGVGGYTF	TGCGCCAGCAGCCAAGGACAGGGGGTCGGGGGCTACACCTTC
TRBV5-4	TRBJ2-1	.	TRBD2	CASSPGTTRGRFF	TGTGCCAGCAGTCCCGGGACTACCCGTGGAAGGTTCTTC
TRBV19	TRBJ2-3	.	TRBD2	CASSSGLAGRDTQYF	TGTGCCAGTAGTTCGGGACTAGCGGGCAGAGATACGCAGTATTTT
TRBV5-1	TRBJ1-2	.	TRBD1	CASSQDRDGYTF	TGCGCCAGCAGCCAAGACAGGGATGGCTACACCTTC
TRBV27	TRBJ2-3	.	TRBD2	CASGGGGPDTQYF	TGTGCCAGCGGAGGCGGGGGACCAGATACGCAGTATTTT